This T cell receptor (beta chain) was sequenced during a study of T-cell reconstitution after alpha-beta-depleted transplantation in children. TCRbeta library preparation incorporated unique molecular identifiers. TCRdb reprocessed the PCR reads with MiXCR, giving one entry per CDR3 protein. The data hold 530,000 or so distinct CDR3 sequences, with over 25% observed a single time. Trimming pared 3 bases from V and 8 bases from J, leaving 20 bases between. CDR1 is DFQATT and CDR2 is SNEGSKA in the germline V gene (reference sequence). This CDR3 region has 15 residues. The receptor's source is a boy less than two years old with Wiskott-Aldrich syndrome, due to receive a stem cell transplant. The chain carries TRBV20-1 and TRBJ2-1; D might be TRBD1 (5 bases). Material: PBMCs, obtained before TCRalphabeta/CD19-depleted stem cell transplant. The CDR3 region is CSARDPKVGLHEQFF. DNA of the CDR3: TGCAGTGCTAGGGACCCAAAGGTGGGGCTGCATGAGCAGTTCTTC.